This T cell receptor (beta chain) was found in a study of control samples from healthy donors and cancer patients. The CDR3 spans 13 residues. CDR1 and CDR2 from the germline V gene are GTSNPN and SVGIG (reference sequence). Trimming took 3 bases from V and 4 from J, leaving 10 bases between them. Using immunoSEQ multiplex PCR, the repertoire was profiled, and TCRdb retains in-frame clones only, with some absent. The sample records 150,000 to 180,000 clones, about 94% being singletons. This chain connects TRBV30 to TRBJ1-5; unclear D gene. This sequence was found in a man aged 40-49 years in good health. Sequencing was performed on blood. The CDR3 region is CAWSGSKNQPQHF. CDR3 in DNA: TGTGCCTGGAGCGGGTCCAAAAATCAGCCCCAGCATTTT.